The present T cell receptor (beta chain) was sequenced within a study of blood T cells in healthy people across ages. This clonotype appeared once. Using a J-beta primer mix together with a sample-barcoded 5' primer, a second PCR was run for about 7 to 12 cycles. TCRdb reprocessed the 5' RACE reads via MiXCR and lists one record per CDR3 protein. The sample includes about 650,000 distinct CDR3 sequences, roughly 30% of them seen just once. This CDR3 is 13 amino acids long. The V gene lost 1 base and the J gene lost 0 bases, with 1 base spanning the gap. Per the germline V gene, CDR1 is DFQATT and CDR2 is SNEGSKA (reference sequence).

The V call is TRBV20-1, the J call TRBJ2-6; D gene ambiguous. The sample taken for sequencing was blood. The sequence derives from a woman aged 80 or over in good health. CDR3 region: CSARGSGANVLTF. For the CDR3, the DNA is TGCAGTGCTAGAGGCTCTGGGGCCAACGTCCTGACTTTC.